The 26 T cell receptor beta chains below were found in one sample sequenced in a study of shared clonotypes between healthy human individuals (TCRdb year 2020). Libraries were prepared through the immunoSEQ multiplex PCR assay. The source is immuneACCESS, and TCRdb retained only in-frame sequences with V and J called. Part of the clones is not carried over; for the studies checked, unresolved V genes explain less than half of this, and the remainder is unexplained. Present in this sample are around 940,000 clones, 60% to 85% of which were seen just once. Clones ranked in the top ten supply about 1.5% of the sample. The material sequenced was memory CD4+ T cells sorted from blood. The meaning of the sample's cell subset or site label: CD45RA-negative fraction. These receptors were obtained from a man between 18 and 29 years old in good health.

The gene calls are TRBV10-3 and TRBJ2-3, with 12 bases fitting TRBD2. Germline-derived CDR1 and CDR2 are ENHRY and SYGVKD. V lost 4 bases and J lost 4; bases outside the gene matches: 9. This CDR3 region has 17 residues. CDR3 region: CAISGASGRAMPDTQYF. DNA for the CDR3: TGTGCCATCAGTGGGGCTAGCGGGAGGGCCATGCCAGATACGCAGTATTTT.

J is TRBJ2-3 and V is TRBV7-2, with D possibly being TRBD1 or TRBD2 (5 bases each). The germline V gene has CDR1 SGHTA and CDR2 FQGNSA. Trimming removed 5 bases at V and 0 bases at J, with 15 bases between. The CDR3 length is 16 residues. The CDR3 DNA reads as TGTGCCAGCAGCCTAGGACTGGGGGAGAGCACAGATACGCAGTATTTT. Translation gives CASSLGLGESTDTQYF.

This clone has just a few counts. The chain employs TRBV6-1 and TRBJ1-3; D not resolved. The ends were cut back, 2 bases at V and 14 bases at J, with 13 bases in the middle. CDR3 length: 12 amino acids. Germline values: CDR1 MNHNS, CDR2 SASEGT. The CDR3 nucleotides read TGTGCCAGCAGTGAACCCCCCGCAGCGGTATATTTT. This codes for CASSEPPAAVYF.

This chain joins TRBV5-4 and TRBJ1-2; 10 nucleotides match TRBD1. With V trimmed by 0 bases and J by 2 bases, 4 bases remained unmatched. The CDR3 contains 16 residues. The V gene's germline CDR1 is SGHNT and CDR2 YYREEE (reference sequence). CDR3 sequence (DNA): TGTGCCAGCAGCTTGGTGACAGGGGGCAAAAACTATGGCTACACCTTC. It codes for CASSLVTGGKNYGYTF.

The chain joins TRBV30 to TRBJ2-1; 15 bases align to TRBD2. V gave up 1 base and J gave up 10 bases; unmatched junction bases: 8. Germline CDR1 GTSNPN, CDR2 SVGIG (reference sequence). This CDR3 is built from 16 residues. The CDR3 protein is CAWSASGLAGGREQFF. The DNA for the CDR3 is TGTGCCTGGAGTGCCTCGGGACTAGCGGGAGGAAGGGAGCAGTTCTTC.

The gene calls are TRBV30 and TRBJ1-6, with D possibly being TRBD1 (5 bases). CDR1 is GTSNPN, CDR2 SVGIG, per germline (reference sequence). Trimming shortened V by 1 base and J by 8 bases, and 15 bases separated the two germline ends. There are 15 residues in the CDR3. In DNA form, the CDR3 reads TGTGCCTGGAGTGCCGGGACCCCGAGGGATTCACCCCTCCACTTT. This gives the protein CAWSAGTPRDSPLHF.

The chain is built from TRBV5-1 and TRBJ2-2, with 8 bases matching TRBD2. The CDR3 contains 16 residues. With 4 bases clipped from V and 1 base from J, the junction kept 6 bases outside the gene matches. Germline V CDR1 and CDR2: SGHRS, YFSETQ. The CDR3 DNA follows: TGCGCCAGCAGCCAGCTAACTAGCGGGAACACCGGGGAGCTGTTTTTT. Its translation is CASSQLTSGNTGELFF.

V gene TRBV28 combines with J gene TRBJ1-4; 8 bases match TRBD1. The CDR3 is made up of 15 amino acids. J gave up 3 bases and V 5 bases, and 5 bases lay outside the gene matches. From germline, CDR1 is MDHEN and CDR2 SYDVKM. CDR3 nucleotide sequence: TGTGCCAGCAGTCCCGGGGACAGGTCTAATGAAAAACTGTTTTTT. Translation gives CASSPGDRSNEKLFF.

This clone was detected a few times. The rearrangement joins TRBV6-6 to TRBJ1-1; 7 nucleotides line up with TRBD1. Per the germline V gene, CDR1 is MNHNY and CDR2 is SVGAGI (reference sequence). With V trimmed by 1 base and J by 11 bases, 7 bases remained unmatched. There are 13 residues in the CDR3. The CDR3 nucleotides read TGTGCCAGCAGTTACTTAGCGGGACAGCCGGCTTTCTTT. Translated: CASSYLAGQPAFF.

The chain carries TRBV29-1 and TRBJ2-3, with 7 bases aligning to TRBD1. Trimming cost V 2 bases and J 5 bases; bases outside gene matches: 10. From germline, CDR1 is SQVTM and CDR2 ANQGSEA. The CDR3 covers 15 residues. Here the CDR3 DNA reads TGCAGCGTTGAACGCGACAGGGCTGGTCAAGATACGCAGTATTTT. Amino acids: CSVERDRAGQDTQYF.

The chain links TRBV6-1 to TRBJ1-5; 8 bases fit TRBD1. The CDR3 is 15 amino acids. Trimming cost V 3 bases and J 0 bases; bases outside gene matches: 1. Per germline, CDR1 MNHNS and CDR2 SASEGT. CDR3 nucleotide sequence: TGTGCCAGCAGTGAGGGACAGGATAGCAATCAGCCCCAGCATTTT. Amino acids: CASSEGQDSNQPQHF.

The chain couples TRBV11-3 to TRBJ1-1, with D unresolved. Trimming shortened V by 2 bases and J by 0 bases, and 16 bases separated the two germline ends. The CDR3 covers 17 residues. Germline V gene sequence: CDR1 SGHNT, CDR2 YENEEA. Written as DNA, the CDR3 is TGTGCCAGCAGCTTATATGGAAAAGAGAGCATGAACACTGAAGCTTTCTTT. As protein: CASSLYGKESMNTEAFF. Complete variable domain (other parts from reference TRBV11-3 and TRBJ1-1): EAGVVQSPRYKIIEKKQPVAFWCNPISGHNTLYWYLQNLGQGPELLIRYENEEAVDDSQLPKDRFSAERLKGVDSTLKIQPAELGDSAVYLCASSLYGKESMNTEAFFGQGTRLTVV.

The chain links TRBV6-1 to TRBJ2-2; TRBD1 might be the D (6 bases). Trimming cost V 4 bases and J 5 bases, with 11 bases left between them. In germline, CDR1 is MNHNS, CDR2 SASEGT. There are 14 residues in the CDR3. The CDR3 protein is CASSAGHSTGELFF. For the CDR3, the DNA is TGTGCCAGCAGTGCGGGACATTCAACCGGGGAGCTGTTTTTT.

Remarks on this clone: The identical CDR3 is also encoded by other nucleotide sequences in the sample. The chain recombines TRBV5-1 with TRBJ1-2, with D possibly being TRBD1 (5 bases). Trimming shortened V by 1 base and J by 2 bases, and 9 bases separated the two germline ends. This CDR3 comprises 14 residues. The germline gives CDR1 SGHRS, CDR2 YFSETQ. CDR3 in DNA: TGCGCCAGCAGCTTGTCAGGGAACAACTATGGCTACACCTTC. Translated, it gives CASSLSGNNYGYTF.

A remark on this clone: The same CDR3 also results from other DNA sequences found in this sample. This chain uses TRBV19 with TRBJ1-3; D possibly corresponds to TRBD1 (5 bases). The CDR3 has 12 residues. CDR1 is LNHDA and CDR2 is SQIVND in the germline V gene (reference sequence). V shed 8 bases and J shed 2 bases, with 7 bases lying between them. The CDR3 reads CASGTAGNTIYF. In DNA, the CDR3 is TGTGCCAGTGGGACCGCTGGAAACACCATATATTTT.

J is TRBJ1-1 and V is TRBV7-3; tentatively, D is TRBD1 (6 bases). Between the trimmed V and J ends, which lost 5 bases and 4 bases, there was a span of 11 bases. Germline V lookup: CDR1 SGHTA, CDR2 FQGTGA. The CDR3 sequence is 13 residues long. CDR3 region: CASSPRGGTEAFF. The DNA of the CDR3 is TGTGCCAGCAGCCCGCGAGGGGGCACTGAAGCTTTCTTT.

This chain joins TRBV7-8 and TRBJ2-1; 10 bases align to TRBD2. V shed 6 bases and J 3 bases; nucleotides not matched to a gene: 5. This CDR3 contains 15 residues. Germline CDR1 reads SGHVS; CDR2 reads FQNEAQ. The CDR3 spells CASRPSGRGYNEQFF. The CDR3 DNA reads TGTGCCAGCAGACCTAGCGGGAGAGGCTACAATGAGCAGTTCTTC.

The chain combines TRBV5-1 with TRBJ1-2, with TRBD1 matching over 11 bases. The V segment lost 6 bases and the J segment 8 bases; nucleotides outside the gene matches: 9. The CDR3 extends over 14 amino acids. The germline gives CDR1 SGHRS, CDR2 YFSETQ. In DNA, the CDR3 is TGCGCCAGCACCAATGGGACAGGGGGTTACGGCTACACCTTC. It specifies CASTNGTGGYGYTF.

The genes are TRBV29-1 and TRBJ2-3; possibly TRBD1 or TRBD2 for D (6 bases each). The CDR3 loop spans 14 amino acids. Germline-derived CDR1 and CDR2 are SQVTM and ANQGSEA. V was shortened by 7 bases and J by 0 bases, with 14 bases between the two germline ends. The CDR3 DNA is TGCAGCGGAGGGGGGAGCTCAAGCACAGATACGCAGTATTTT. Its protein product is CSGGGSSSTDTQYF.

This chain uses TRBV14 with TRBJ1-3; D gene ambiguous. Per the germline V gene, CDR1 is SGHDN and CDR2 is FVKESK. CDR3 length: 14 amino acids. Trimming removed 2 bases from V and 0 bases from J, with 5 bases in between. Written as DNA, the CDR3 is TGTGCCAGCAGCCAATCTCTCTCTGGAAACACCATATATTTT. This codes for CASSQSLSGNTIYF.

The gene calls are TRBV5-4 and TRBJ2-7; D may correspond to TRBD1 or TRBD2 (6 bases each). Germline V gene data show CDR1 as SGHNT and CDR2 as YYREEE (reference sequence). Trimming took 0 bases from V and 6 from J, leaving 13 bases between them. CDR3 size: 14 residues. The CDR3 nucleotides are TGTGCCAGCAGCTTGGGGGGGGCATTTAGCGAGCAGTACTTC. Its protein product is CASSLGGAFSEQYF.

The chain employs TRBV5-1 and TRBJ2-1; 7 bases map to TRBD1. The CDR3 covers 14 residues. The ends lost 4 bases at V and 9 bases at J; junction bases unmatched: 10. Germline V gene lookup returns CDR1 SGHRS and CDR2 YFSETQ. The CDR3 bases are TGCGCCAGCAGCCGCACAGACAGGGTAGTTGAGCAGTTCTTC. Its translation is CASSRTDRVVEQFF.

A remark on this clone: Distinct nucleotide sequences in the sample also encode this CDR3. J is TRBJ1-5 and V is TRBV7-9, with TRBD1 matching 7 bases. This CDR3 comprises 13 residues. In germline, CDR1 is SEHNR, CDR2 FQNEAQ (reference sequence). J lost 7 bases, V lost 2 bases, and 2 bases had no gene match. CDR3 loop: CASSLTGDQPQHF. The CDR3 bases are TGTGCCAGCAGCTTAACAGGGGACCAGCCCCAGCATTTT.

The rearrangement uses TRBV30 and TRBJ2-7; perhaps TRBD2 as D (5 bases). With 0 bases removed from V and 7 bases from J, the gap between germline ends came to 10 bases. Germline values: CDR1 GTSNPN, CDR2 SVGIG (reference sequence). This CDR3 contains 12 residues. CDR3 DNA sequence: TGTGCCTGGAGTGTAAATAGGAGGGAGCAGTACTTC. Its translation: CAWSVNRREQYF.

This chain joins TRBV10-3 and TRBJ1-2, with D uncertain. V shed 3 bases and J shed 4 bases, with 9 bases lying between them. Germline V gene data show CDR1 as ENHRY and CDR2 as SYGVKD. The CDR3 has 13 residues. CDR3 DNA sequence: TGTGCCATCAGTGAAAAGGACGGCTATGGCTACACCTTC. Its translation: CAISEKDGYGYTF.

The chain employs TRBV5-4 and TRBJ2-3, with TRBD2 as a possible D gene (7 bases). Trimming took off 3 bases at V and 0 bases at J, with 11 bases between the two ends. The CDR3 contains 15 residues. Germline assignment: CDR1 SGHNT and CDR2 YYREEE (reference sequence). The CDR3 is CASSSGGTSTDTQYF. CDR3 sequence (DNA): TGTGCCAGCAGCTCGGGGGGCACTAGCACAGATACGCAGTATTTT.